Many counts were recorded for the clone carrying this T cell receptor (beta chain). With iRepertoire HTBI primers and Arm-PCR of CDR3 regions, TCR beta libraries were built. In TCRdb, the multiplex PCR reads were re-called with MiXCR into one record per CDR3 protein. This table has around 460,000 distinct CDR3 sequences, about a fifth appearing once. The data were obtained in a study of regulatory T cells in long-lasting Graves disease. About the research overall: More than 5 years of antithyroid drugs with positive TSH receptor antibodies defined persistent Graves' disease.

CDR3 length: 15 amino acids. Germline V lookup: CDR1 KGHDR, CDR2 SFDVKD. V was clipped by 4 bases and J by 9 bases; unmatched bases: 5. The time point was: persistent/refractory GD, antithyroid drugs over 5 years with positive TRAb. Researchers made the TCR library from RNA that was extracted from PBMCs. The chain carries TRBV24-1 and TRBJ1-4, with 12 bases lining up with TRBD1. The sequencing here drew on peripheral blood mononuclear cells (PBMCs), taken when the disease was refractory, from a patient treated with antithyroid drugs. This clonotype was obtained from a female donor with Graves disease. The CDR3 loop is CATSESRDRGQKLFF. CDR3 DNA: TGTGCCACCAGTGAATCCCGGGACAGGGGGCAAAAACTGTTTTTT.